A selection of T cell receptor beta chains follows, all from one sample in a study of blood T cell repertoires in COVID-19. Only in-frame clones appear in the TCRdb table, and some are missing; sequencing was by immunoSEQ multiplex PCR. The sample contains a few hundred thousand clones, under 90% of which appear only once. The sequencing input was PBMCs or T cells enriched from blood (not recorded which). The receptors originated from a man aged 25-45 years with acute COVID-19. Both conserved end residues are part of each CDR3. Clone size is shown for a subset of rows, as once, few, many or a class of expanded clone.

TRBV4-1	NA	TRBJ2-2	CASSRTSTGELFF
TRBV6-2/TRBV6-3	few	TRBJ1-1	CASSYAGNTEAFF
TRBV5-1	NA	TRBJ1-2	CASSLGQIKTNYGYTF
TRBV7-9	NA	TRBJ2-1	CASSLSGTANNEQFF
TRBV5-1	NA	TRBJ1-2	CASSLEGQNYGYTF
TRBV6-5	once	TRBJ1-2	CASSYRRDRNGYTF
TRBV23-1	NA	TRBJ1-3	CASSQSPPRQGIPGNTIYF
TRBV14	NA	TRBJ2-1	CASSQDPDREQFF
TRBV5-1	NA	TRBJ1-1	CASRMEGVNTEAFF
TRBV7-3	NA	TRBJ1-1	CASSLTTFTEAFF
TRBV25-1	NA	TRBJ2-2	CASLGVGYGTGDTGELFF
TRBV25-1	NA	TRBJ2-1	CASSESAGGRPNEQFF
TRBV7-2	few	TRBJ1-3	CASSLGPSGNTIYF
TRBV28	NA	TRBJ1-2	CASSSTGGELYGYTF
TRBV25-1	NA	TRBJ2-1	CASRGFGGGNEQFF
TRBV4-1	NA	TRBJ1-3	CASSRPGPSQGRSGNTIYF
TRBV18	NA	TRBJ1-6	CASSPQRVGSPLHF
TRBV7-9	NA	TRBJ1-5	CASSPDTNYQPQHF
TRBV5-1	NA	TRBJ2-2	CASSLDQGRTGELFF
TRBV19	NA	TRBJ1-2	CASSWTDYGYTF
TRBV7-3	once	TRBJ2-1	CASSLALAGTNEQFF
TRBV24-1	NA	TRBJ2-3	CATGASDTQYF